This T cell receptor (beta chain) derives from a study of shared clonotypes between healthy human individuals. CD45RO-negative cells were positively selected for CCR7, leaving out terminally differentiated effector memory CD45RA+ cells. HIV-negative, healthy adults without recent acute infections or vaccinations were the donors. The assay was immunoSEQ multiplex PCR, and TCRdb's table has in-frame clones only and misses some. The sample lists about 2.1 million clones; around 93% were seen once. The sequence was obtained from a man between 18 and 35 years old in good health. Some clones in this sample may be carry-over from other donors' samples. The sample taken for sequencing was naive CD8+ T cells from PBMCs.

CDR3 sequence: CSGRRGARDTQYF. The CDR3 DNA reads as TGCAGCGGCCGGCGGGGGGCCAGAGATACGCAGTATTTT. The J gene is TRBJ2-3, the V gene TRBV29-1; the match to TRBD2 covers 8 bases. Per germline, CDR1 SQVTM and CDR2 ANQGSEA. CDR3 size: 13 residues. Trimming removed 7 bases from V and 5 bases from J; junction bases left unmatched: 8.